The 27 T cell receptor beta chains below come from one sample, sequenced in a study of cytomegalovirus exposure and HLA in healthy donors. 13 Jbeta primers and 60 Vbeta primers were used for the PCR. The repertoire was sequenced with immunoSEQ multiplex PCR; TCRdb's copy has only in-frame clones and lacks some. The sample has 50,000 to 70,000 clones; 80% are singletons. The sequenced sample was PBMCs. Receptor source: a woman aged 40 to 50 in good health and CMV-seronegative.

The CDR3 loop reads CASSVGSGLVYNEQFF. The CDR3, as DNA: TGTGCCAGCAGCGTAGGGAGCGGGCTGGTCTACAATGAGCAGTTCTTC. This chain connects TRBV9 to TRBJ2-1; a possible D gene is TRBD2 (6 bases). V shed 0 bases and J shed 3 bases, with 13 bases lying between them. In germline, CDR1 is SGDLS, CDR2 YYNGEE. The CDR3 covers 16 residues.

V and J are TRBV2 and TRBJ2-5; the match to TRBD2 covers 7 bases. J gave up 4 bases and V 5 bases, and 4 bases lay outside the gene matches. The CDR3 sequence is 13 residues long. Per the germline V gene, CDR1 is SNHLY and CDR2 is FYNNEI. The CDR3 sequence is CASSRSSGETQYF. The CDR3 coding sequence is TGTGCCAGCAGTAGGTCTAGCGGAGAGACCCAGTACTTC.

V is TRBV7-9 and J is TRBJ2-3; 7 bases match TRBD2. The CDR3 is made up of 17 amino acids. V dropped 1 base and J dropped 0; count of bases not matched to a gene: 7. The germline V gene has CDR1 SEHNR and CDR2 FQNEAQ (reference sequence). CDR3 residues: CASSLVGLAESTDTQYF. The CDR3 coding sequence is TGTGCCAGCAGCTTAGTAGGGCTAGCGGAGAGCACAGATACGCAGTATTTT.

This chain joins TRBV2 and TRBJ2-3; 11 bases map to TRBD1. V trimming: 4 bases; J trimming: 6 bases; junction bases outside the gene matches: 6. Germline values: CDR1 SNHLY, CDR2 FYNNEI. This CDR3 has 15 residues. The CDR3 nucleotides read TGTGCCAGCAGTGCCGGGACAGGGGGATTTGATACGCAGTATTTT. Protein product: CASSAGTGGFDTQYF.

This rearrangement joins TRBV7-2 to TRBJ1-2, with 7 bases aligning to TRBD1. The junction had 8 bases not matched to a gene; V was cut back by 5 bases and J by 2 bases. Germline values: CDR1 SGHTA, CDR2 FQGNSA. This CDR3 spans 15 amino acids. The CDR3 protein is CASSILTGPNYGYTF. In DNA form, the CDR3 reads TGTGCCAGCAGCATCCTGACAGGGCCAAACTATGGCTACACCTTC.

This rearrangement joins TRBV9 to TRBJ1-2; maybe TRBD1 (5 bases). Trimming pared 4 bases from V and 3 bases from J, leaving 16 bases between. The germline gives CDR1 SGDLS, CDR2 YYNGEE. The CDR3 spans 15 residues. Here the CDR3 reads CASSPTAVDYYGYTF. The CDR3 DNA sequence: TGTGCCAGCAGCCCGACAGCAGTTGATTACTATGGCTACACCTTC.

The chain is built from TRBV14 and TRBJ1-4, with no clear D. Germline values: CDR1 SGHDN, CDR2 FVKESK. The CDR3 consists of 14 residues. V was clipped by 0 bases and J by 13 bases, with 15 bases between them. The CDR3 protein is CASSQDFKGGRLFF. CDR3 sequence (DNA): TGTGCCAGCAGCCAAGATTTCAAGGGCGGGAGACTGTTTTTT.

The chain employs TRBV19 and TRBJ1-1; 7 bases fit TRBD1. This CDR3 is built from 16 residues. The germline CDR1 and CDR2 sequences are LNHDA and SQIVND (reference sequence). V dropped 1 base and J dropped 6; count of bases not matched to a gene: 11. The CDR3 here is CASSIVPPRQGAEAFF. CDR3 in DNA: TGTGCCAGTAGTATAGTCCCGCCTAGACAGGGTGCTGAAGCTTTCTTT.

The CDR3 loop is CATAPGGSNQPQHF. The DNA for the CDR3 is TGTGCCACAGCGCCGGGGGGGTCTAATCAGCCCCAGCATTTT. This sequence joins TRBV28 and TRBJ1-5; D may be TRBD1 (5 bases). The CDR3 is 14 amino acids. Germline values: CDR1 MDHEN, CDR2 SYDVKM. V lost 10 bases and J lost 4, with 17 bases in between. Full variable domain (outside the CDR3, taken from reference TRBV28 and TRBJ1-5): DVKVTQSSRYLVKRTGEKVFLECVQDMDHENMFWYRQDPGLGLRLIYFSYDVKMKEKGDIPEGYSVSREKKERFSLILESASTNQTSMYLCATAPGGSNQPQHFGDGTRLSIL.

CDR3 nucleotide sequence: TGTGCCAGCAGTTCACTAGCGGGAGGCAATGAGCAGTTCTTC. Encoded protein: CASSSLAGGNEQFF. This chain uses TRBV7-3 with TRBJ2-1; 12 nucleotides agree with TRBD2. The CDR3 is 14 residues long. J gave up 6 bases and V 6 bases, and 3 bases lay outside the gene matches. CDR1 is SGHTA, CDR2 FQGTGA, per germline.

The V and J genes are TRBV2 and TRBJ1-5; 7 bases map to TRBD1. V dropped 4 bases and J dropped 0; count of bases not matched to a gene: 6. Germline CDR1 and CDR2: SNHLY and FYNNEI. This CDR3 is built from 16 residues. The CDR3 loop reads CASSVGGDRSNQPQHF. CDR3 nucleotide sequence: TGTGCCAGCAGTGTAGGGGGCGACCGTAGCAATCAGCCCCAGCATTTT. The full variable domain, rest sourced from reference TRBV2 and TRBJ1-5, is EPEVTQTPSHQVTQMGQEVILRCVPISNHLYFYWYRQILGQKVEFLVSFYNNEISEKSEIFDDQFSVERPDGSNFTLKIRSTKLEDSAMYFCASSVGGDRSNQPQHFGDGTRLSIL.

V gene TRBV27 combines with J gene TRBJ1-2, with 12 positions matching TRBD1. The CDR3 consists of 18 residues. Unmatched junction bases numbered 10, after V lost 5 bases and J lost 0 bases. CDR1 is MNHEY, CDR2 SMNVEV, per germline (reference sequence). CDR3 protein: CASSQARDRGPANYGYTF. The CDR3 DNA follows: TGTGCCAGCAGTCAGGCCCGGGACAGGGGGCCAGCTAACTATGGCTACACCTTC.

The sample holds a few counts of this clone. V is TRBV5-4 and J is TRBJ2-2; 7 nucleotides match TRBD2. Germline values: CDR1 SGHNT, CDR2 YYREEE (reference sequence). The ends lost 0 bases at V and 5 bases at J; junction bases unmatched: 10. There are 17 residues in the CDR3. CDR3 DNA sequence: TGTGCCAGCAGCTTGGCGGTCGGGAGGCCGGGGACCGGGGAGCTGTTTTTT. Amino acid sequence: CASSLAVGRPGTGELFF.

This clone was observed a handful of times. The rearrangement uses TRBV4-1 and TRBJ2-3; TRBD2 matches 12 bases. Germline assignment: CDR1 MGHRA and CDR2 YSYEKL. The CDR3 sequence is 17 residues long. Germline trimming cut 4 bases from V and 2 bases from J; bases unmatched to any gene: 7. The CDR3 bases are TGCGCCAGCAGCCGTAGACTAGCGGGAGATCACACAGATACGCAGTATTTT. It specifies CASSRRLAGDHTDTQYF.

This chain joins TRBV28 and TRBJ2-7; 8 bases match TRBD2. This CDR3 comprises 14 residues. Germline CDR1 and CDR2: MDHEN and SYDVKM. V gave up 5 bases and J gave up 0 bases; unmatched junction bases: 3. CDR3 nucleotides: TGTGCCAGCAGTATGAGCGGGGGCTCCTACGAGCAGTACTTC. Translating it yields CASSMSGGSYEQYF. The full variable domain, in which reference TRBV28 and TRBJ2-7 provide the parts outside the CDR3, is DVKVTQSSRYLVKRTGEKVFLECVQDMDHENMFWYRQDPGLGLRLIYFSYDVKMKEKGDIPEGYSVSREKKERFSLILESASTNQTSMYLCASSMSGGSYEQYFGPGTRLTVT.

This chain joins TRBV6-1 and TRBJ2-2; TRBD2 aligns across 11 bases. This CDR3 is built from 15 residues. The V gene's germline CDR1 is MNHNS and CDR2 SASEGT. V trimming: 4 bases; J trimming: 7 bases; junction bases outside the gene matches: 5. The CDR3 sequence is CASSGASGRIGELFF. In DNA form, the CDR3 reads TGTGCCAGCAGTGGGGCTAGCGGGAGGATCGGGGAGCTGTTTTTT.

This clone has a single count. The chain couples TRBV12-5 to TRBJ1-2; 9 bases align to TRBD1. The CDR3 extends over 15 amino acids. Trimming took 7 bases from V and 7 from J; bases not matched to a gene: 13. From germline, CDR1 is LGHNT and CDR2 FRNRAP. The CDR3 bases are TGTGCTAGTGCCGGAGGGGGACAGGGTATGGGTGGCTACACCTTC. Translating it yields CASAGGGQGMGGYTF.

The V and J genes are TRBV6-1 and TRBJ2-1; 15 nucleotides agree with TRBD2. The germline V gene encodes CDR1 MNHNS and CDR2 SASEGT. J was trimmed by 8 bases and V by 4 bases; bases with no gene match: 9. The CDR3 covers 17 residues. CDR3 nucleotides: TGTGCCAGCAGTGGGACTAGCGGGAGGGCCGGGGACTATGAGCAGTTCTTC. It encodes CASSGTSGRAGDYEQFF.

This clone appeared a few times. This sequence joins TRBV6-5 and TRBJ2-7; D is possibly TRBD2 (6 bases). From germline, CDR1 is MNHEY and CDR2 SVGAGI. V lost 2 bases to trimming and J lost 0 bases, with 14 bases between them. The CDR3 totals 16 residues. The CDR3 loop reads CASSYRGAGPSYEQYF. In DNA form, the CDR3 reads TGTGCCAGCAGTTACCGGGGCGCGGGACCCTCCTACGAGCAGTACTTC.

The sample holds one count of this clone. The chain joins TRBV28 to TRBJ1-2, with 7 bases fitting TRBD1. The J segment lost 4 bases and the V segment lost 2 bases, leaving 1 base of the junction unmatched. The CDR3 is 13 amino acids. Germline CDR1 is MDHEN and CDR2 is SYDVKM. CDR3 bases: TGTGCCAGCAGTTTAGGGGACAGCTATGGCTACACCTTC. Translated: CASSLGDSYGYTF.

This clone was picked up a small number of times. V is TRBV2 and J is TRBJ1-1; possible D gene TRBD1, 5 bases. With 6 bases removed from V and 3 bases from J, the gap between germline ends came to 11 bases. CDR1 is SNHLY and CDR2 is FYNNEI in the germline V gene. CDR3 length: 13 residues. CDR3 residues: CASSRWGDTEAFF. The CDR3 nucleotides read TGTGCCAGCAGCCGATGGGGGGACACTGAAGCTTTCTTT.

V and J are TRBV5-1 and TRBJ1-1; perhaps TRBD1 as D (5 bases). V shed 4 bases and J shed 3 bases, with 13 bases lying between them. The CDR3 is made up of 14 amino acids. The germline V gene encodes CDR1 SGHRS and CDR2 YFSETQ. The chain's CDR3 is CASSGGRGDTEAFF. The CDR3 DNA reads as TGCGCCAGCAGCGGCGGACGGGGGGACACTGAAGCTTTCTTT.

The sample holds a few counts of this clone. The chain employs TRBV9 and TRBJ2-1, with 9 bases lining up with TRBD2. Germline assignment: CDR1 SGDLS and CDR2 YYNGEE. There are 17 residues in the CDR3. After removal of 5 bases from V and 4 bases from J, the junction contained 13 bases not matched to a gene. The CDR3 nucleotides are TGTGCCAGCAGTCCCCCAAAGAGCGGGGGGCCTTACAATGAGCAGTTCTTC. It translates to CASSPPKSGGPYNEQFF.

This clone showed up just a few times. The chain uses TRBV19 and TRBJ1-1; D ambiguous. V lost 3 bases and J lost 1, with 9 bases in between. This CDR3 has 14 amino acids. CDR1 is LNHDA, CDR2 SQIVND, per germline (reference sequence). The CDR3 region is CASSISRGNTEAFF. Written as DNA, the CDR3 is TGTGCCAGTAGTATTAGTAGAGGGAACACTGAAGCTTTCTTT.

This CDR3 is CASSHPGGQETQYF. CDR3 in DNA: TGTGCCAGCAGCCACCCAGGGGGACAAGAGACCCAGTACTTC. This chain connects TRBV11-2 to TRBJ2-5; 7 positions match TRBD1. Losses at the gene ends were 5 bases for V and 2 bases for J; bases not matched to a gene: 5. The CDR3 is 14 amino acids. Germline V gene data show CDR1 as SGHAT and CDR2 as FQNNGV.

This clone was found a few times. The J gene is TRBJ2-5, the V gene TRBV7-7, with 14 bases fitting TRBD2. The CDR3 covers 16 residues. The trim removed 3 bases at V and 5 bases at J, leaving 5 bases unmatched. CDR1 and CDR2 (germline): SSHAT, FNYEAQ (reference sequence). The CDR3 DNA reads as TGTGCCAGCAGCTTGGGACTAGCGGGAGTATTGGAGACCCAGTACTTC. Protein sequence: CASSLGLAGVLETQYF.

This clone was detected only once. Additional DNA sequences in this sample encode the identical CDR3. The gene calls are TRBV11-1 and TRBJ1-1; 8 nucleotides align to TRBD1. The CDR3 extends over 14 amino acids. The junction had 2 bases not matched to a gene; V was cut back by 4 bases and J by 1 base. Germline V lookup: CDR1 SGHAT, CDR2 FQDESV (reference sequence). CDR3 residues: CASSYGQGNTEAFF. CDR3 nucleotide sequence: TGTGCCAGCAGCTACGGACAGGGGAACACTGAAGCTTTCTTT. Looking up the rest from reference TRBV11-1 and TRBJ1-1 gives the full variable domain: EAEVAQSPRYKITEKSQAVAFWCDPISGHATLYWYRQILGQGPELLVQFQDESVVDDSQLPKDRFSAERLKGVDSTLKIQPAELGDSAMYLCASSYGQGNTEAFFGQGTRLTVV.